This entry lists 24 T cell receptor beta chains sequenced from one sample in a study of regulatory T cells in long-lasting Graves disease. With iRepertoire HTBI primers and Arm-PCR of CDR3 regions, TCR beta libraries were built. TCRdb ran MiXCR on the multiplex PCR reads and lists one entry per CDR3 protein. This sample has about 500,000 distinct CDR3 sequences, with approximately 12% found just once. Described time point: newly diagnosed GD, antithyroid drugs for less than 3 months. RNA from PBMCs was the source of the TCR library. The sample was also linked to a second study, of T cells in Graves' hyperthyroidism and ophthalmopathy.

The specimen comprised peripheral blood mononuclear cells (PBMCs), sampled at new diagnosis, from a patient treated with antithyroid drugs. These receptors all stem from a woman aged 25 to 39 with Graves disease.

This clonotype was seen repeatedly, ten times or more. The rearrangement uses TRBV3-1 and TRBJ2-7; D is perhaps TRBD2 (6 bases). This CDR3 has 19 amino acids. Looked up from germline, CDR1 is LGHDT and CDR2 is YNNKEL (reference sequence). V lost 0 bases and J 2 bases, leaving 23 bases between the germline ends. As DNA, the CDR3 is TGTGCCAGCAGCCAAGAAGGAGAACGGCGGGAAGGTCCCCCCTACGAGCAGTACTTC. It encodes CASSQEGERREGPPYEQYF.

This clonotype came up many times. This chain connects TRBV2 to TRBJ1-3; 9 positions match TRBD1. Per the germline V gene, CDR1 is SNHLY and CDR2 is FYNNEI. Trimming at V came to 6 bases and at J to 2 bases, leaving 8 bases not matched to a gene. The CDR3 has 16 residues. In nucleotides, the CDR3 is TGTGCCAGCAGGGCATGGGGACAGGGAACTGGAAACACCATATATTTT. It translates to CASRAWGQGTGNTIYF.

J is TRBJ1-4 and V is TRBV19; D is possibly TRBD1 (5 bases). The CDR3 has 12 amino acids. Germline V lookup: CDR1 LNHDA, CDR2 SQIVND (reference sequence). As DNA, the CDR3 is TGTGGGGCCCGGACACAAGGGGAAAAACTGTTTTTT. As protein: CGARTQGEKLFF.

Concerning this clonotype: Since a much larger clone is just one base distant, this may be a read error. The chain employs TRBV7-9 and TRBJ2-1, with 8 positions matching TRBD2. CDR1 is SEHNR, CDR2 FQNEAQ, per germline (reference sequence). The CDR3 sequence is 14 residues long. J gave up 12 bases and V 3 bases, and 10 bases lay outside the gene matches. The CDR3 region is CASSFSGNERGQFF. CDR3 DNA sequence: TGTGCCAGCAGCTTTAGCGGGAACGAGAGGGGGCAGTTCTTC.

This clonotype came up a few times. The J gene is TRBJ2-5, the V gene TRBV5-1; 10 bases align to TRBD2. V trimming: 4 bases; J trimming: 4 bases; junction bases outside the gene matches: 4. Germline-derived CDR1 and CDR2 are SGHRS and YFSETQ. This CDR3 contains 14 residues. The CDR3 sequence: CASSNPSGGETQYF. The CDR3 DNA reads as TGCGCCAGCAGCAACCCTAGCGGGGGAGAGACCCAGTACTTC.

The V and J genes are TRBV20-1 and TRBJ2-7, with 9 bases fitting TRBD1. The J segment lost 3 bases and the V segment lost 6 bases, leaving 6 bases of the junction unmatched. CDR1 and CDR2 from the germline V gene are DFQATT and SNEGSKA (reference sequence). This CDR3 has 13 residues. In nucleotides, the CDR3 is TGCAGTGCAAACCGGGACAGGGTCTACGAGCAGTACTTC. Translation gives CSANRDRVYEQYF.

This clonotype occurred a few times. The gene calls are TRBV6-1 and TRBJ2-1; TRBD2 matches 12 bases. Germline V lookup: CDR1 MNHNS, CDR2 SASEGT. This CDR3 is built from 15 residues. V shed 7 bases and J 7 bases; nucleotides not matched to a gene: 8. The CDR3 region is CASTMTSGRTNEQFF. The CDR3 DNA reads as TGTGCCAGCACCATGACTAGCGGGAGAACTAATGAGCAGTTCTTC.

The V and J genes are TRBV6-1 and TRBJ2-6; D gene ambiguous. CDR1 and CDR2 (germline): MNHNS, SASEGT. This CDR3 contains 17 residues. V lost 5 bases to trimming and J lost 0 bases, with 14 bases between them. CDR3 DNA sequence: TGTGCCAGCAGTCCCGCCCGTGGTGGCTCTGGGGCCAACGTCCTGACTTTC. Protein product: CASSPARGGSGANVLTF.

The gene calls are TRBV9 and TRBJ2-5, with TRBD2 as a possible D gene (5 bases). CDR3 size: 13 residues. V was trimmed by 6 bases and J by 5 bases, leaving 14 bases between them. CDR1 SGDLS and CDR2 YYNGEE come from the germline V gene. The CDR3 nucleotides read TGTGCCAGCACGGGCGGAGGTGGGGAGACCCAGTACTTC. This gives the protein CASTGGGGETQYF.

This chain connects TRBV5-6 to TRBJ2-7; weak D call: TRBD1 (5 bases). Trimming removed 2 bases at V and 4 bases at J, with 7 bases between. Germline V gene data show CDR1 as SGHDT and CDR2 as YYEEEE. The CDR3 extends over 12 amino acids. CDR3 residues: CASSFNRYEQYF. The DNA of the CDR3 is TGTGCCAGCAGCTTCAACAGGTACGAGCAGTACTTC. Together with reference TRBV5-6 and TRBJ2-7, the CDR3 gives the full variable domain: DAGVTQSPTHLIKTRGQQVTLRCSPKSGHDTVSWYQQALGQGPQFIFQYYEEEERQRGNFPDRFSGHQFPNYSSELNVNALLLGDSALYLCASSFNRYEQYFGPGTRLTVT.

There are a few counts of this clonotype. The chain recombines TRBV6-5 with TRBJ2-7, with D unresolved. V gave up 2 bases and J gave up 5 bases, with 4 bases separating them. The CDR3 consists of 11 residues. Germline V lookup: CDR1 MNHEY, CDR2 SVGAGI. In DNA, the CDR3 is TGTGCCAGCAGTTACGTCCACGAGCAGTACTTC. Its protein is CASSYVHEQYF.

This clonotype turned up a few times. The gene calls are TRBV5-1 and TRBJ1-4; D is perhaps TRBD1 (6 bases). This CDR3 spans 15 amino acids. Germline V CDR1 and CDR2: SGHRS, YFSETQ. V lost 0 bases, J lost 8 bases, and 14 bases lay in between. This chain's CDR3 is CASSLAGGNNEKLFF. In DNA form, the CDR3 reads TGCGCCAGCAGCTTGGCGGGGGGCAATAACGAAAAACTGTTTTTT.

This clonotype was observed at least ten times. J is TRBJ2-1 and V is TRBV10-1; the match to TRBD2 covers 7 bases. Unmatched junction bases numbered 13, after V lost 4 bases and J lost 4 bases. CDR3 length: 17 residues. Germline assignment: CDR1 WNHNN and CDR2 SYGVQD (reference sequence). The CDR3 spells CASSGILLANHYNEQFF. In nucleotides, the CDR3 is TGCGCCAGCAGTGGGATCTTACTAGCGAACCATTACAATGAGCAGTTCTTC.

This clonotype appeared a few times. The chain has TRBV19 and TRBJ2-4, with 12 bases identical to TRBD1. This CDR3 spans 14 amino acids. CDR1 is LNHDA and CDR2 is SQIVND in the germline V gene (reference sequence). V shed 11 bases, J shed 8 bases, and the junction held 10 bases outside the gene matches. The CDR3: CAVRDRGRADIQYF. CDR3 nucleotides: TGTGCCGTCCGGGACAGGGGGCGCGCGGACATTCAGTACTTC.

This clonotype was recorded at least ten times. This chain connects TRBV6-2 or TRBV6-3 to TRBJ2-6; D not resolved. The germline V gene encodes CDR1 MNHEY and CDR2 SVGEGT. V lost 10 bases and J 3 bases, leaving 10 bases between the germline ends. The CDR3 extends over 13 amino acids. The CDR3 nucleotides read TGTGCCACCTTCTCCGGTGGGGCCAACGTCCTGACTTTC. Its translation is CATFSGGANVLTF.

This clonotype was recorded many times. The V and J genes are TRBV7-6 and TRBJ2-2, with 9 positions matching TRBD2. The J segment lost 1 base and the V segment lost 5 bases, leaving 2 bases of the junction unmatched. CDR3 length: 15 amino acids. Germline lookup yields CDR1 SGHVS and CDR2 FNYEAQ. The CDR3 region has the DNA TGTGCCAGCAGCCCACTAGCGGGGAACACCGGGGAGCTGTTTTTT. It encodes CASSPLAGNTGELFF.

This clonotype occurred many times. V usage is TRBV11-3 and J usage is TRBJ2-1, with 9 bases identical to TRBD2. J gave up 2 bases and V 2 bases, and 10 bases lay outside the gene matches. There are 18 residues in the CDR3. The germline V gene has CDR1 SGHNT and CDR2 YENEEA. CDR3 nucleotide sequence: TGTGCCAGCAGCTTAAAGCGGGAGGATATCGGCGCCTACAATGAGCAGTTCTTC. Its translation is CASSLKREDIGAYNEQFF.

At least ten counts were recorded for this clonotype. This chain uses TRBV29-1 with TRBJ2-5; TRBD1 matches 10 bases. The ends lost 5 bases at V and 4 bases at J; junction bases unmatched: 7. This CDR3 is 14 amino acids long. CDR1 is SQVTM and CDR2 is ANQGSEA in the germline V gene. The CDR3 region is CSVRDRGFRETQYF. The CDR3 nucleotides are TGCAGCGTTCGGGACAGGGGTTTCCGAGAGACCCAGTACTTC. The variable domain in full, completed from reference TRBV29-1 and TRBJ2-5, reads SAVISQKPSRDICQRGTSLTIQCQVDSQVTMMFWYRQQPGQSLTLIATANQGSEATYESGFVIDKFPISRPNLTFSTLTVSNMSPEDSSIYLCSVRDRGFRETQYFGPGTRLLVL.

This clonotype was seen at least ten times. This chain links TRBV27 with TRBJ1-4, with D tentatively TRBD1 (5 bases). The V and J ends lost 5 bases and 7 bases respectively, with 17 bases between them. This CDR3 has 15 residues. From germline, CDR1 is MNHEY and CDR2 SMNVEV (reference sequence). Here the CDR3 DNA reads TGTGCCAGCAGTGCAGGGAGGGTGTCGGGTGAAAAACTGTTTTTT. Protein product: CASSAGRVSGEKLFF.

This chain joins TRBV27 and TRBJ2-3, with 8 bases identical to TRBD2. J gave up 2 bases and V 5 bases, and 21 bases lay outside the gene matches. The CDR3 is 20 amino acids. Germline V gene data show CDR1 as MNHEY and CDR2 as SMNVEV (reference sequence). CDR3 sequence (DNA): TGTGCCAGCAGTCTTATATGGGGAACTAGCGGTTCGTCTTCCACAGATACGCAGTATTTT. Translated: CASSLIWGTSGSSSTDTQYF.

The rearrangement links TRBV6-2 or TRBV6-3 to TRBJ2-7; 10 positions match TRBD1. The CDR3 is 17 residues long. The germline CDR1 and CDR2 sequences are MNHEY and SVGEGT. The J segment lost 7 bases and the V segment lost 0 bases, leaving 12 bases of the junction unmatched. CDR3 nucleotides: TGTGCCAGCAGTTACTCGACGGGGACAGGGGCCATTCAAGAGCAGTACTTC. As protein: CASSYSTGTGAIQEQYF.

Notes on this clonotype: Given a much more abundant clone one base away, this may be a read error. The genes are TRBV30 and TRBJ2-4; 7 bases are a match to TRBD2. CDR1 is GTSNPN and CDR2 is SVGIG in the germline V gene (reference sequence). The V segment lost 0 bases and the J segment 13 bases; nucleotides outside the gene matches: 15. The CDR3 has 15 residues. The CDR3 DNA reads TGTGCCTGGAGTGTAGGGCTAGCTGGGGGGGATGAGCAGTACTTC. Protein: CAWSVGLAGGDEQYF.

The genes are TRBV19 and TRBJ2-1, with D possibly TRBD2 on 6 matching bases. Germline loops: CDR1 LNHDA, CDR2 SQIVND (reference sequence). Trimming took off 5 bases at V and 4 bases at J, with 18 bases between the two ends. The CDR3 contains 16 residues. Written as DNA, the CDR3 is TGTGCCAGTAGTTATCTGTCGGGGGAGGCTTACAATGAGCAGTTCTTC. It yields the protein CASSYLSGEAYNEQFF.

This clonotype has just a few counts. The chain carries TRBV15 and TRBJ1-2; 10 bases fit TRBD1. With 6 bases clipped from V and 7 bases from J, the junction kept 2 bases outside the gene matches. CDR1 is LNHNV and CDR2 is YYDKDF in the germline V gene (reference sequence). This CDR3 region has 12 residues. The CDR3 bases are TGTGCCACCAGTGGGACAGGGGTTGGCTACACCTTC. Its protein product is CATSGTGVGYTF.